The next 15 T cell receptor beta chains were all read from a single sample in a study of shared clonotypes between healthy human individuals. TCRdb keeps only in-frame clones here, not all; method: immunoSEQ multiplex PCR. Of some 2,000,000 clones in the sample, under 97% were seen once. The sequencing input was naive CD4+ T cells sorted from blood. Subset meaning: CD45RA+ positively selected. These receptors all come from a man aged 18 to 30 in good health.

This clone was seen only once. The rearrangement joins TRBV5-1 to TRBJ2-1; D is possibly TRBD1 or TRBD2 (6 bases each). Trimming pared 1 base from V and 9 bases from J, leaving 14 bases between. The germline CDR1 and CDR2 sequences are SGHRS and YFSETQ. This CDR3 comprises 14 residues. Written as DNA, the CDR3 is TGCGCCAGCAGCTTGAGGAGTGGGGGGCCTGAGCAGTTCTTC. It encodes CASSLRSGGPEQFF.

V gene TRBV11-3 combines with J gene TRBJ2-3; no definite D call. Germline loops: CDR1 SGHNT, CDR2 YENEEA. Trimming shortened V by 0 bases and J by 4 bases, and 5 bases separated the two germline ends. The CDR3 contains 13 residues. In nucleotides, the CDR3 is TGTGCCAGCAGCTTAGATCTGGCAGATACGCAGTATTTT. It codes for CASSLDLADTQYF.

The genes are TRBV30 and TRBJ1-2, with 9 bases fitting TRBD1. V dropped 8 bases and J dropped 8; count of bases not matched to a gene: 24. This CDR3 comprises 17 residues. Germline V gene sequence: CDR1 GTSNPN, CDR2 SVGIG (reference sequence). Here the CDR3 reads CAHGGVGTGPPFQGYTF. CDR3 in DNA: TGTGCCCACGGAGGGGTCGGGACAGGGCCTCCGTTTCAAGGCTACACCTTC.

The rearrangement uses TRBV11-2 and TRBJ2-7; 8 bases agree with TRBD1. Trimming removed 4 bases from V and 6 bases from J; junction bases left unmatched: 5. The CDR3 sequence is 13 residues long. Germline lookup yields CDR1 SGHAT and CDR2 FQNNGV. The CDR3 protein is CASSSPGQAEQYF. For the CDR3, the DNA is TGTGCCAGCAGCTCACCGGGACAGGCCGAGCAGTACTTC.

The rearrangement links TRBV7-9 to TRBJ2-7, with D perhaps matching TRBD2 (6 bases). CDR3 length equals 14 residues. The V end lost 2 bases, the J end lost 2 bases, and 10 bases lay between the germline ends. The germline CDR1 and CDR2 sequences are SEHNR and FQNEAQ (reference sequence). The chain's CDR3 is CASSLSGLAYEQYF. CDR3 coding DNA: TGTGCCAGCAGCTTAAGCGGGCTAGCCTACGAGCAGTACTTC.

Only one count was recorded for this clone. The chain joins TRBV4-1 to TRBJ2-7; perhaps TRBD2 as D (5 bases). This CDR3 contains 14 residues. Looked up from germline, CDR1 is MGHRA and CDR2 is YSYEKL. Trimming took 2 bases from V and 3 from J, leaving 11 bases between them. In DNA, the CDR3 is TGCGCCAGCAGCCAAACGGGGATTTACTACGAGCAGTACTTC. Translation gives CASSQTGIYYEQYF.

This clone was observed once. V gene TRBV4-1 combines with J gene TRBJ1-1; D is uncertain. V lost 3 bases and J 5 bases, leaving 16 bases between the germline ends. The CDR3 sequence is 15 residues long. Germline assignment: CDR1 MGHRA and CDR2 YSYEKL. CDR3 residues: CASSQGSLERTEAFF. Here the CDR3 DNA reads TGCGCCAGCAGCCAGGGCAGTCTTGAAAGAACTGAAGCTTTCTTT.

The chain joins TRBV19 to TRBJ2-1; maybe TRBD1 (5 bases). Trimming shortened V by 4 bases and J by 2 bases, and 12 bases separated the two germline ends. Germline CDR1 is LNHDA and CDR2 is SQIVND (reference sequence). The CDR3 spans 15 residues. The CDR3 loop is CASSTPARAYNEQFF. CDR3 nucleotide sequence: TGTGCCAGTAGTACCCCGGCCAGGGCCTACAATGAGCAGTTCTTC.

This clone came up once. The V and J genes are TRBV6-6 and TRBJ1-3; D is uncertain. The germline gives CDR1 MNHNY, CDR2 SVGAGI (reference sequence). The V end was cut by 2 bases, the J end by 0 bases, with 11 bases between. The CDR3 spans 16 residues. CDR3 loop: CASSYVAGYSGNTIYF. In DNA, the CDR3 is TGTGCCAGCAGTTACGTAGCCGGTTACTCTGGAAACACCATATATTTT.

The V gene is TRBV10-1, the J gene TRBJ2-3, with D possibly called TRBD1 or TRBD2 (6 bases each). CDR1 WNHNN and CDR2 SYGVQD come from the germline V gene (reference sequence). V was cut by 0 bases and J by 7 bases, with 14 bases left in between. This CDR3 is built from 15 residues. CDR3 protein: CASSESAGTSYTQYF. The CDR3 coding sequence is TGCGCCAGCAGTGAGTCGGCGGGGACAAGTTATACGCAGTATTTT.

About this clone: A junction boundary mismatches the germline segment, possibly from a read error. The chain couples TRBV2 to TRBJ2-3; no reliable D call. CDR1 is SNHLY, CDR2 FYNNEI, per germline. CDR3 length: 13 residues. CDR3 nucleotide sequence: TGTGCCAGCAGTCCCGTGGAAGGCTATACGGAGTATTTT. It yields the protein CASSPVEGYTEYF.

With respect to this clone: Other DNA sequences within the sample encode an identical CDR3. J is TRBJ2-5 and V is TRBV19, with 9 positions matching TRBD2. With V trimmed by 1 base and J by 5 bases, 2 bases remained unmatched. Germline V gene data show CDR1 as LNHDA and CDR2 as SQIVND (reference sequence). This CDR3 contains 14 residues. The chain's CDR3 is CASSIVGLAETQYF. The CDR3 DNA sequence: TGTGCCAGTAGTATAGTGGGACTAGCCGAGACCCAGTACTTC. Full variable domain (outside the CDR3, taken from reference TRBV19 and TRBJ2-5): DGGITQSPKYLFRKEGQNVTLSCEQNLNHDAMYWYRQDPGQGLRLIYYSQIVNDFQKGDIAEGYSVSREKKESFPLTVTSAQKNPTAFYLCASSIVGLAETQYFGPGTRLLVL.

The CDR3 loop reads CASSPEGQGSGNTIYF. The CDR3 coding sequence is TGTGCCAGCTCACCTGAGGGACAGGGCTCTGGAAACACCATATATTTT. The chain links TRBV18 to TRBJ1-3; 9 bases line up with TRBD1. Germline V CDR1 and CDR2: KGHSH, LQKENI. J was trimmed by 0 bases and V by 3 bases; bases with no gene match: 3. CDR3 length: 16 residues.

The rearrangement links TRBV18 to TRBJ2-7; TRBD1 matches at 10 bases. The germline V gene has CDR1 KGHSH and CDR2 LQKENI. Trimming cost V 0 bases and J 7 bases; bases outside gene matches: 6. The CDR3 extends over 15 amino acids. CDR3 in amino acids: CASSPPGQGSGEQYF. CDR3 coding DNA: TGTGCCAGCTCACCACCGGGACAGGGGAGTGGGGAGCAGTACTTC.

The chain recombines TRBV25-1 with TRBJ1-5, with 9 bases fitting TRBD1. CDR3 length: 15 amino acids. The germline CDR1 and CDR2 sequences are MGHDK and SYGVNS. V dropped 8 bases and J dropped 6; count of bases not matched to a gene: 11. In DNA form, the CDR3 reads TGTGCCAGCTTTATAGGACAGGGGAAGGTTCAGCCCCAGCATTTT. Its translation is CASFIGQGKVQPQHF.